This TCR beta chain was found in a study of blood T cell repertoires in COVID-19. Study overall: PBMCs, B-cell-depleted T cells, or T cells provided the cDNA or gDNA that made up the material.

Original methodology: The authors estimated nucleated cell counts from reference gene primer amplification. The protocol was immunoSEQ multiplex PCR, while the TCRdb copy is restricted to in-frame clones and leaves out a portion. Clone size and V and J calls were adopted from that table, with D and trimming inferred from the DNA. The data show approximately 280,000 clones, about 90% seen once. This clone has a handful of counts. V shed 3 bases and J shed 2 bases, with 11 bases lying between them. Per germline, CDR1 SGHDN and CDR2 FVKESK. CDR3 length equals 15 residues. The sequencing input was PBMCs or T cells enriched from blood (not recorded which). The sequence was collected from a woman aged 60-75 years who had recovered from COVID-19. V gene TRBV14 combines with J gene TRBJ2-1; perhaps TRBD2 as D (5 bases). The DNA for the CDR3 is TGTGCCAGCAGCCAGGGGAGTGAGCCCTACAATGAGCAGTTCTTC. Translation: CASSQGSEPYNEQFF.